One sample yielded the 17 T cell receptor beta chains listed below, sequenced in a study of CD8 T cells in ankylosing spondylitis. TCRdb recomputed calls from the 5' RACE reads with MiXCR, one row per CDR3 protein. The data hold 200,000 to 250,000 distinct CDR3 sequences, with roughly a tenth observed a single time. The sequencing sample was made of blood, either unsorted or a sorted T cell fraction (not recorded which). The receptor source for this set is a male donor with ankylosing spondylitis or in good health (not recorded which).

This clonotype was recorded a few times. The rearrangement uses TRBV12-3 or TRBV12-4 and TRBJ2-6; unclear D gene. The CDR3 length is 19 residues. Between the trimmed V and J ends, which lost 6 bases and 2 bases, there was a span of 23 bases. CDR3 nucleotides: TGTGCCAGCAGAGGCAGGCCCCGCGCATCGCCTCCTGGGGCCAACGTCCTGACTTTC. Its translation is CASRGRPRASPPGANVLTF.

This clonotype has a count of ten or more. The CDR3 DNA sequence: TGCAGTGCTGAGGCAGCGGGGGGGCCTGTAGATACGCAGTATTTT. Translated, it gives CSAEAAGGPVDTQYF. The gene calls are TRBV20-1 and TRBJ2-3, with 10 bases that match TRBD2. Germline V gene sequence: CDR1 DFQATT, CDR2 SNEGSKA (reference sequence). The CDR3 consists of 15 residues. V lost 5 bases and J lost 5; bases outside the gene matches: 10.

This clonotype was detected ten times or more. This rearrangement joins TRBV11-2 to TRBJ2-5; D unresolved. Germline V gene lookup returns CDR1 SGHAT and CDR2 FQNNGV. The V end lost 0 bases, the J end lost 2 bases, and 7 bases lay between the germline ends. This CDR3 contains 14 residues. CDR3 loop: CASSLDTLQETQYF. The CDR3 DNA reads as TGTGCCAGCAGCTTAGACACCTTACAAGAGACCCAGTACTTC.

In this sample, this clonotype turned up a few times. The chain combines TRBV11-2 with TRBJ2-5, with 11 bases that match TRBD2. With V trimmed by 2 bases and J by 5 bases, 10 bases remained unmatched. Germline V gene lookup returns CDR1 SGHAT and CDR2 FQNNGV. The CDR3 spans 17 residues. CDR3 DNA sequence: TGTGCCAGCAGCTTATATCTCTCTAGCGGGAGGAAGGAGACCCAGTACTTC. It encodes CASSLYLSSGRKETQYF.

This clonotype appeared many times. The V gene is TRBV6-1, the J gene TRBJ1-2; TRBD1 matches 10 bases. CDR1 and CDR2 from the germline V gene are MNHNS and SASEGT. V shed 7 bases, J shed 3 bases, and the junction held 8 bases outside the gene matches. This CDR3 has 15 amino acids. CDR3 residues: CASTPLGTGDYGYTF. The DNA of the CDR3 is TGTGCCAGCACTCCTCTAGGGACAGGGGACTATGGCTACACCTTC.

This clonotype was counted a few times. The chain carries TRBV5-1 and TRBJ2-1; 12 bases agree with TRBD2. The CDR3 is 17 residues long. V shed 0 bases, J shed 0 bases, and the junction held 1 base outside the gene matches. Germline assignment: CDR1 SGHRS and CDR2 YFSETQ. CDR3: CASSLASGGVSYNEQFF. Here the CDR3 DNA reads TGCGCCAGCAGCTTGGCTAGCGGGGGGGTCTCCTACAATGAGCAGTTCTTC. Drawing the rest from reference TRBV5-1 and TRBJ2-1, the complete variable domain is KAGVTQTPRYLIKTRGQQVTLSCSPISGHRSVSWYQQTPGQGLQFLFEYFSETQRNKGNFPGRFSGRQFSNSRSEMNVSTLELGDSALYLCASSLASGGVSYNEQFFGPGTRLTVL.

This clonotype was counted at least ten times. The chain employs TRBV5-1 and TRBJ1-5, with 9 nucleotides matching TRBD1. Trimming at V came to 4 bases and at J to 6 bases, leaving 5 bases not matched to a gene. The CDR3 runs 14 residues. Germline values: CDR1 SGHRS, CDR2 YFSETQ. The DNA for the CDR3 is TGCGCCAGCAGCGTGGGACAGGGCACTCAGCCCCAGCATTTT. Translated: CASSVGQGTQPQHF.

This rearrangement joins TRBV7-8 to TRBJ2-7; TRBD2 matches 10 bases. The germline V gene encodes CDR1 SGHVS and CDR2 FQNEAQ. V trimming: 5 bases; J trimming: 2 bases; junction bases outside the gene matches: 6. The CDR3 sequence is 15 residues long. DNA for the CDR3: TGTGCCAGCAGCCCCCCTAGCGGGAGCGCCTACGAGCAGTACTTC. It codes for CASSPPSGSAYEQYF.

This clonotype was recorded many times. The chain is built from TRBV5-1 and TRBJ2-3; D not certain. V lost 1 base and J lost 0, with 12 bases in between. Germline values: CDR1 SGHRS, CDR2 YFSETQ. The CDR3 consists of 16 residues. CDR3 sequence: CASSLIGSYSTDTQYF. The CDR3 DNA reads TGCGCCAGCAGCTTGATCGGCAGCTACAGCACAGATACGCAGTATTTT.

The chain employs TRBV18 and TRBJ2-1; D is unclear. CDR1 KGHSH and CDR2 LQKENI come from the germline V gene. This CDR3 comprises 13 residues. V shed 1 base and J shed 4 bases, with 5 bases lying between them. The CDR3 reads CASSPREYNEQFF. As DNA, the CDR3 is TGTGCCAGCTCACCACGCGAGTACAATGAGCAGTTCTTC.

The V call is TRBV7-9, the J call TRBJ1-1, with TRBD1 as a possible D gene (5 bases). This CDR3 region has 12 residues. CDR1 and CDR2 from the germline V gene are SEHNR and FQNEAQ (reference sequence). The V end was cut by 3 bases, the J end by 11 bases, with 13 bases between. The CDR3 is CASSFGYRTAFF. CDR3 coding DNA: TGTGCCAGCAGCTTTGGGTACAGGACGGCTTTCTTT.

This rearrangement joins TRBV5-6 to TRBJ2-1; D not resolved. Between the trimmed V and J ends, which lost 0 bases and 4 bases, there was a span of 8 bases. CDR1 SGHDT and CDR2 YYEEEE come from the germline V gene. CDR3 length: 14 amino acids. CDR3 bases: TGTGCCAGCAGCTTGGGAGATACTTACAATGAGCAGTTCTTC. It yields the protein CASSLGDTYNEQFF.

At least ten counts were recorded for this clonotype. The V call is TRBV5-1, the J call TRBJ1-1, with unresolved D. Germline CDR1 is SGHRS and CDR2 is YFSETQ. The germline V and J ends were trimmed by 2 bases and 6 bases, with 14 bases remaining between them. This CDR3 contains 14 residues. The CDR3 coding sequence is TGCGCCAGCAGCTTAAAAATGGAGGGCGCTGAAGCTTTCTTT. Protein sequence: CASSLKMEGAEAFF.

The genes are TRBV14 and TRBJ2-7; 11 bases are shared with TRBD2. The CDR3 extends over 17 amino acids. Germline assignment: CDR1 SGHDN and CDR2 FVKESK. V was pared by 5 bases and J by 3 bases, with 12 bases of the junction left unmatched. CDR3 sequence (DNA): TGTGCCAGCAGCGTCGGGATAGGACTAGCGGGCTTCTACGAGCAGTACTTC. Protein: CASSVGIGLAGFYEQYF. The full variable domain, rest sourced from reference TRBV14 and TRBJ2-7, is EAGVTQFPSHSVIEKGQTVTLRCDPISGHDNLYWYRRVMGKEIKFLLHFVKESKQDESGMPNNRFLAERTGGTYSTLKVQPAELEDSGVYFCASSVGIGLAGFYEQYFGPGTRLTVT.

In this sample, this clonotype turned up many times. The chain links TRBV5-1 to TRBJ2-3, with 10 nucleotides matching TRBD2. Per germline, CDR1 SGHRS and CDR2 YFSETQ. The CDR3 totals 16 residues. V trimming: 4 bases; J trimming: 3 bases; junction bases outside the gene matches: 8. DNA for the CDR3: TGCGCCAGCAGCAACTACCTAGCGGGAGAGACAGATACGCAGTATTTT. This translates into CASSNYLAGETDTQYF.

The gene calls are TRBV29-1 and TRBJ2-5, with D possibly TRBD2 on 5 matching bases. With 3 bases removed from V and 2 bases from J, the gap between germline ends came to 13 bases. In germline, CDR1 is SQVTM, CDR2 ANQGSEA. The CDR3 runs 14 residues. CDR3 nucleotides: TGCAGCGTTGATTACAGTCGGGATCAAGAGACCCAGTACTTC. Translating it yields CSVDYSRDQETQYF.

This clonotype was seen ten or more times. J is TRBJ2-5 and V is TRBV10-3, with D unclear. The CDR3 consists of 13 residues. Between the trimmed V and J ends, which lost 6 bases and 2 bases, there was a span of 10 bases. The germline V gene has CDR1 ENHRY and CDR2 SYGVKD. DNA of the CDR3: TGTGCCATCAGGCAGGACGGACAAGAGACCCAGTACTTC. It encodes CAIRQDGQETQYF.